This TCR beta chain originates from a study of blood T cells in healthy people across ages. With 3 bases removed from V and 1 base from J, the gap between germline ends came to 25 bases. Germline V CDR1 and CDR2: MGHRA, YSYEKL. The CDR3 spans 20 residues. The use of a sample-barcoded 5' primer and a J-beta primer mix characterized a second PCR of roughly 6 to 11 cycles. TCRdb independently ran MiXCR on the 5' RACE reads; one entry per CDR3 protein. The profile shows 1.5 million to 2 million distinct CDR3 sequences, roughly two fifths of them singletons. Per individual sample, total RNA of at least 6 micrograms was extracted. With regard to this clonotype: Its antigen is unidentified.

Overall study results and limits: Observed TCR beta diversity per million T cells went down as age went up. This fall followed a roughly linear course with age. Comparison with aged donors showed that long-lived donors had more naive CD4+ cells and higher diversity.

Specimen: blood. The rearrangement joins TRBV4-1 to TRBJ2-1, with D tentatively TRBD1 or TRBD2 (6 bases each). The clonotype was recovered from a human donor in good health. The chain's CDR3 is CASSQGRLVGGPISYNEQFF. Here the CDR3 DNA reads TGCGCCAGCAGCCAGGGTAGACTAGTGGGGGGCCCGATTTCCTACAATGAGCAGTTCTTC.